This T cell receptor (beta chain) was obtained from a study of blood T cell repertoires in COVID-19. Study details: Samples representing acute and convalescent COVID-19 were sourced from the United States, Italy and Spain. T cells, B-cell-depleted T cells, or PBMCs supplied cDNA or gDNA.

From germline, CDR1 is SGHKS and CDR2 YYEKEE (reference sequence). The CDR3 consists of 14 residues. The ends were cut back, 0 bases at V and 3 bases at J, with 9 bases in the middle. Original handling: Estimation of nucleated cell counts was performed using reference gene primer amplification. TCRdb's table, derived via immunoSEQ multiplex PCR, lists solely in-frame clones and lacks some. D and trimming were read from the DNA, whereas the V and J calls and clone size are those reported in that table. The sample shows around 240,000 clones, about 85% of them seen only once. Sequencing was done on a sample of peripheral blood. The sequence was collected from a man aged 35 to 55 with acute or convalescent COVID-19. This chain joins TRBV5-5 and TRBJ1-1, with D unclear. CDR3 protein: CASSLAEVDTEAFF. The CDR3 DNA reads as TGTGCCAGCAGCTTGGCTGAGGTCGACACTGAAGCTTTCTTT.